These 30 T cell receptor beta chains were sequenced from one sample in a study of vaccination and CD4 T cells after COVID-19. Cultured CD4+ T cell DNA underwent sequencing with the Oncomine TCR Beta short-read assay. Each CDR3 protein gets one entry after TCRdb re-called the PCR reads with MiXCR. The sample contains roughly 10,000 distinct CDR3 sequences, 70% to 75% of which appear only once. For these receptors, no antigen is known. Treatment here: approximately nine-day PBMC culture with coronavirus spike peptide pools or control peptides (ViraFEST assay). The sequencing input was CD4+ T cells from blood, cultured in vitro. The receptors shown here come from a human donor who had recovered from COVID-19.

The gene calls are TRBV28 and TRBJ1-2; D call uncertain. The V gene's germline CDR1 is MDHEN and CDR2 SYDVKM. The CDR3 contains 15 residues. Deletions cut 7 bases from V and 0 bases from J, with 15 bases between. CDR3 loop: CASTTLGESNYGYTF. CDR3 nucleotide sequence: TGTGCCAGCACCACCCTTGGGGAGTCTAACTATGGCTACACCTTC.

The chain recombines TRBV29-1 with TRBJ1-1; D not certain. V lost 3 bases and J 1 base, leaving 3 bases between the germline ends. This CDR3 spans 11 amino acids. Germline assignment: CDR1 SQVTM and CDR2 ANQGSEA. CDR3 sequence: CSVEKNTEAFF. The CDR3 nucleotides are TGCAGCGTTGAGAAGAACACTGAAGCTTTCTTT.

This clonotype has a single count. The V gene is TRBV7-9, the J gene TRBJ2-3, with a tentative D call TRBD1 (5 bases). Germline loops: CDR1 SEHNR, CDR2 FQNEAQ (reference sequence). The CDR3 is 12 residues long. The germline V and J ends were trimmed by 1 base and 11 bases, with 10 bases remaining between them. CDR3 coding DNA: TGTGCCAGCAGCTTAGTGGGGCGGAGGCAGTATTTT. Its protein is CASSLVGRRQYF.

The J gene is TRBJ1-1, the V gene TRBV19; 8 bases are a match to TRBD1. The germline gives CDR1 LNHDA, CDR2 SQIVND (reference sequence). Trimming removed 10 bases from V and 10 bases from J; junction bases left unmatched: 8. CDR3 length: 11 residues. In DNA, the CDR3 is TGTGCCACCCATCGGACAGGGCGAGCTTTCTTT. Its protein product is CATHRTGRAFF.

The V gene is TRBV19, the J gene TRBJ1-5; D is undetermined. Trimming removed 7 bases at V and 2 bases at J, with 6 bases between. Germline-derived CDR1 and CDR2 are LNHDA and SQIVND (reference sequence). The CDR3 has 12 amino acids. The CDR3 region has the DNA TGTGCCAGTACCCGTGGCAATCAGCCCCAGCATTTT. The encoded protein is CASTRGNQPQHF.

The CDR3 coding sequence is TGTGCCAGCAGTTACGGGCTAGCAGCTAGCACAGATACGCAGTATTTT. This encodes CASSYGLAASTDTQYF. The chain couples TRBV6-2 or TRBV6-3 to TRBJ2-3, with D perhaps matching TRBD2 (5 bases). Trimming shortened V by 2 bases and J by 0 bases, and 12 bases separated the two germline ends. Germline V gene lookup returns CDR1 MNHEY and CDR2 SVGEGT. CDR3 size: 16 residues.

In this sample, this clonotype is large. The CDR3 reads CATSDPRDRSYEQYF. CDR3 DNA sequence: TGTGCCACCAGTGATCCCCGGGACCGATCCTACGAGCAGTACTTC. The chain joins TRBV24-1 to TRBJ2-7, with D possibly being TRBD1 or TRBD2 (5 bases each). Germline CDR1 and CDR2: KGHDR and SFDVKD. There are 15 residues in the CDR3. V gave up 3 bases and J gave up 1 base, with 12 bases separating them.

This rearrangement joins TRBV20-1 to TRBJ1-1, with D possibly being TRBD1 (5 bases). The ends were cut back, 3 bases at V and 10 bases at J, with 12 bases in the middle. The CDR3 extends over 11 amino acids. Germline V lookup: CDR1 DFQATT, CDR2 SNEGSKA (reference sequence). CDR3 in amino acids: CSARYAGGAFF. The CDR3 region has the DNA TGCAGTGCTAGGTATGCGGGGGGAGCTTTCTTT.

The chain uses TRBV20-1 and TRBJ1-5; TRBD1 aligns across 9 bases. The CDR3 is 15 amino acids. CDR1 is DFQATT and CDR2 is SNEGSKA in the germline V gene (reference sequence). Trimming at V came to 6 bases and at J to 4 bases, leaving 10 bases not matched to a gene. CDR3 in DNA: TGCAGTGCCTCGGGACAGGGAAAGTGGAATCAGCCCCAGCATTTT. Translating gives CSASGQGKWNQPQHF.

The chain combines TRBV15 with TRBJ1-2; D call uncertain. V was shortened by 0 bases and J by 2 bases, with 13 bases between the two germline ends. Germline CDR1 reads LNHNV; CDR2 reads YYDKDF (reference sequence). This CDR3 region has 16 residues. The CDR3 nucleotides are TGTGCCACCAGCAGAGACCGACAAGGGCGGAACTATGGCTACACCTTC. Its translation is CATSRDRQGRNYGYTF.

DNA for the CDR3: TGTGCCAGCAGTAAGGGGGTCGTCAATGAGCAGTTCTTC. Its protein product is CASSKGVVNEQFF. The chain has TRBV27 and TRBJ2-1; a possible D gene is TRBD1 (6 bases). The CDR3 consists of 13 residues. V was pared by 5 bases and J by 6 bases, with 11 bases between. Germline CDR1 MNHEY, CDR2 SMNVEV (reference sequence).

The J gene is TRBJ1-5, the V gene TRBV15, with D possibly TRBD1 on 5 matching bases. Looked up from germline, CDR1 is LNHNV and CDR2 is YYDKDF (reference sequence). Trimming removed 5 bases from V and 7 bases from J, with 15 bases in between. The CDR3 is 14 residues long. This chain's CDR3 is CATSGRGIGQPQHF. CDR3 nucleotides: TGTGCCACCAGCGGGAGGGGCATTGGGCAGCCCCAGCATTTT.

The chain carries TRBV7-2 and TRBJ2-7, with 7 positions matching TRBD2. The CDR3 has 13 residues. J gave up 2 bases and V 5 bases, and 3 bases lay outside the gene matches. From germline, CDR1 is SGHTA and CDR2 FQGNSA. CDR3 DNA sequence: TGTGCCAGCAGCCCCCGGGGGGCCTACGAGCAGTACTTC. Translation gives CASSPRGAYEQYF. Full variable domain (outside the CDR3, taken from reference TRBV7-2 and TRBJ2-7): GAGVSQSPSNKVTEKGKDVELRCDPISGHTALYWYRQSLGQGLEFLIYFQGNSAPDKSGLPSDRFSAERTGGSVSTLTIQRTQQEDSAVYLCASSPRGAYEQYFGPGTRLTVT.

This clonotype was counted only a few times. The V and J genes are TRBV15 and TRBJ1-1, with 11 bases identical to TRBD1. V was clipped by 3 bases and J by 5 bases; unmatched bases: 17. Germline values: CDR1 LNHNV, CDR2 YYDKDF (reference sequence). This CDR3 comprises 19 residues. DNA for the CDR3: TGTGCCACCAGCAGGGAATGGGCCAGGACAGGGGGCGCGGGGACTGAAGCTTTCTTT. This gives the protein CATSREWARTGGAGTEAFF.

This rearrangement joins TRBV20-1 to TRBJ2-7; 7 bases agree with TRBD2. The germline CDR1 and CDR2 sequences are DFQATT and SNEGSKA (reference sequence). The V gene end was trimmed by 3 bases and the J gene end by 6 bases; junction bases not matched to a gene: 14. The CDR3 spans 15 residues. CDR3 coding DNA: TGCAGTGCTAGGAATCCTAGCGGAGGGAAGTCCGAGCAGTACTTC. Translating gives CSARNPSGGKSEQYF.

The rearrangement links TRBV6-1 to TRBJ2-1; perhaps TRBD2 as D (5 bases). Trimming shortened V by 4 bases and J by 1 base, and 11 bases separated the two germline ends. Germline CDR1 reads MNHNS; CDR2 reads SASEGT. The CDR3 has 15 amino acids. CDR3 sequence reads: CASSATMTSYNEQFF. CDR3 bases: TGTGCCAGCAGTGCGACTATGACATCCTACAATGAGCAGTTCTTC.

The rearrangement joins TRBV20-1 to TRBJ1-1; possibly TRBD1 for D (5 bases). Germline assignment: CDR1 DFQATT and CDR2 SNEGSKA (reference sequence). This CDR3 is 14 amino acids long. V was cut by 1 base and J by 3 bases, with 12 bases left in between. The chain's CDR3 is CSARAAGRDTEAFF. The CDR3 nucleotides are TGCAGTGCTAGAGCAGCAGGGAGGGACACTGAAGCTTTCTTT.

This clonotype has only one observation. The chain is built from TRBV20-1 and TRBJ1-5, with D tentatively TRBD1 (5 bases). Germline CDR1 DFQATT, CDR2 SNEGSKA (reference sequence). V lost 3 bases and J lost 4, with 13 bases in between. The CDR3 extends over 14 amino acids. The CDR3 here is CSARSGHKNQPQHF. Written as DNA, the CDR3 is TGCAGTGCTAGGTCTGGACACAAGAATCAGCCCCAGCATTTT.

This chain connects TRBV18 to TRBJ1-1, with D uncertain. Germline CDR1 KGHSH, CDR2 LQKENI. Trimming removed 2 bases from V and 1 base from J, with 8 bases in between. The CDR3 is 14 amino acids. As DNA, the CDR3 is TGTGCCAGCTCACCATTAGCACGGAACACTGAAGCTTTCTTT. Protein: CASSPLARNTEAFF.

This chain links TRBV27 with TRBJ1-6; D is possibly TRBD1 (6 bases). CDR1 MNHEY and CDR2 SMNVEV come from the germline V gene (reference sequence). This CDR3 contains 16 residues. Trimming took 5 bases from V and 7 from J, leaving 18 bases between them. CDR3 loop: CASSLTGQSENSPLHF. For the CDR3, the DNA is TGTGCCAGCAGTCTCACTGGACAGTCGGAGAATTCACCCCTCCACTTT.

This rearrangement joins TRBV12-3 or TRBV12-4 to TRBJ2-1, with TRBD2 matching 10 bases. This CDR3 comprises 14 residues. V gave up 6 bases and J gave up 5 bases; unmatched junction bases: 4. The CDR3 DNA follows: TGTGCCAGCAGCCTAGGGACTAGCGACAATGAGCAGTTCTTC. This encodes CASSLGTSDNEQFF.

The chain employs TRBV4-3 and TRBJ1-1; no reliable D call. From germline, CDR1 is LGHNA and CDR2 YSLEER. Deletions cut 0 bases from V and 1 base from J, with 6 bases between. The CDR3 runs to 14 residues. The CDR3 spells CASSQDGRNTEAFF. Written as DNA, the CDR3 is TGCGCCAGCAGCCAAGATGGGAGGAACACTGAAGCTTTCTTT.

The chain combines TRBV28 with TRBJ1-2; a possible D gene is TRBD1 (5 bases). The CDR3 sequence is 13 residues long. Germline V CDR1 and CDR2: MDHEN, SYDVKM. V was shortened by 6 bases and J by 4 bases, with 12 bases between the two germline ends. CDR3 region: CASRTGRIYGYTF. CDR3 bases: TGTGCCAGCAGGACGGGACGGATCTATGGCTACACCTTC.

The chain has TRBV20-1 and TRBJ1-2; D unresolved. This CDR3 is built from 13 residues. With 7 bases removed from V and 2 bases from J, the gap between germline ends came to 14 bases. The V gene's germline CDR1 is DFQATT and CDR2 SNEGSKA (reference sequence). Written as DNA, the CDR3 is TGCAGTGAAAAGGGCGCGGGAAACTATGGCTACACCTTC. Residues: CSEKGAGNYGYTF.

The J gene is TRBJ2-2, the V gene TRBV20-1; D call uncertain. Germline loops: CDR1 DFQATT, CDR2 SNEGSKA (reference sequence). CDR3 size: 11 residues. Deletions cut 7 bases from V and 2 bases from J, with 5 bases between. CDR3 sequence reads: CSVRNTGELFF. DNA of the CDR3: TGCAGTGTAAGAAACACCGGGGAGCTGTTTTTT.

In its sample, this clonotype was seen once. J is TRBJ2-3 and V is TRBV24-1, with no clear D. Between the trimmed V and J ends, which lost 1 base and 6 bases, there was a span of 4 bases. Germline values: CDR1 KGHDR, CDR2 SFDVKD. CDR3 length: 12 amino acids. The CDR3 loop is CATSDFGDTQYF. CDR3 in DNA: TGTGCCACCAGTGATTTTGGGGATACGCAGTATTTT.

This clonotype was observed a single time. V usage is TRBV15 and J usage is TRBJ1-1; D is undetermined. The CDR3 has 13 residues. CDR1 LNHNV and CDR2 YYDKDF come from the germline V gene (reference sequence). With 0 bases removed from V and 11 bases from J, the gap between germline ends came to 13 bases. The CDR3 protein is CATSRDQGTIAFF. The CDR3 nucleotides read TGTGCCACCAGCAGAGATCAAGGCACCATTGCTTTCTTT.

This clonotype occurred a few times. The chain carries TRBV27 and TRBJ2-5; D remains ambiguous. This CDR3 comprises 13 residues. Per the germline V gene, CDR1 is MNHEY and CDR2 is SMNVEV (reference sequence). Trimming left V 4 bases short and J 0 bases short, with 6 bases between. As DNA, the CDR3 is TGTGCCAGCAGTTGGGCAAACCAAGAGACCCAGTACTTC. It specifies CASSWANQETQYF.

The chain has TRBV7-9 and TRBJ1-5; possible D gene TRBD1, 5 bases. The CDR3 totals 14 residues. In germline, CDR1 is SEHNR, CDR2 FQNEAQ (reference sequence). The V end was cut by 0 bases, the J end by 7 bases, with 10 bases between. The CDR3 sequence: CASSLAGTGQPQHF. In DNA form, the CDR3 reads TGTGCCAGCAGCTTAGCAGGGACGGGGCAGCCCCAGCATTTT.

This chain joins TRBV11-2 and TRBJ2-7, with a possible D match to TRBD1 (5 bases). Germline CDR1 and CDR2: SGHAT and FQNNGV. CDR3 length: 15 residues. V dropped 2 bases and J dropped 2 bases, with 13 bases sitting between them. CDR3 amino acids: CASSLTAGSTYEQYF. In DNA, the CDR3 is TGTGCCAGCAGCTTAACCGCAGGGTCGACCTACGAGCAGTACTTC.